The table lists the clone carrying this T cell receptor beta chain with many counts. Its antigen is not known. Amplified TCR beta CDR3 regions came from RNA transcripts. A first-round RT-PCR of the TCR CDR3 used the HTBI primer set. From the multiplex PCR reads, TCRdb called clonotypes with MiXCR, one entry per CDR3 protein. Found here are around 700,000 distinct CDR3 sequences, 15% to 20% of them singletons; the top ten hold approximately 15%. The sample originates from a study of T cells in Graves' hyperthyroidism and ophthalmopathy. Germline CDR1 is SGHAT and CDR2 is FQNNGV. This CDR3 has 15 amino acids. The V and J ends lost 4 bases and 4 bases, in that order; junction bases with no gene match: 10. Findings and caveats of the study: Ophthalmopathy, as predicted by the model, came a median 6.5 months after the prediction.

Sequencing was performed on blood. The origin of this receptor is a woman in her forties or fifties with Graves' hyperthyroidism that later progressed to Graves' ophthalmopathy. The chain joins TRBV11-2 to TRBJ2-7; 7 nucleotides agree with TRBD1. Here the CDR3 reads CASSSPTGSNYEQYF. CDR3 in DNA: TGTGCCAGCAGCTCACCGACAGGGTCCAATTACGAGCAGTACTTC.